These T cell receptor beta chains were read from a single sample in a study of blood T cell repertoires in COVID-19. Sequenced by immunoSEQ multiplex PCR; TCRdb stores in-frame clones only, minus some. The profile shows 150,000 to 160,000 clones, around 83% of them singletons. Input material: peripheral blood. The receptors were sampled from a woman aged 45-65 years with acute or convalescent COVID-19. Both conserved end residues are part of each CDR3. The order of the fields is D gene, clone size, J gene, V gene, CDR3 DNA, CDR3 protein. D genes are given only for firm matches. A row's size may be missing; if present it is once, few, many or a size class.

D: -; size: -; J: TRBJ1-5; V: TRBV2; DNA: TGTGCCAGCAGTGACAGACAAGTTACACACGATCAGCCCCAGCATTTT; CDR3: CASSDRQVTHDQPQHF
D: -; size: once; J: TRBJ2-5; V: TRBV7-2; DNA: TGTGCCAGCAGCTTTACACTAGATGGGGAGACCCAGTACTTC; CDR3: CASSFTLDGETQYF
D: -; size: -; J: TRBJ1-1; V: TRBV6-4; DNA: TGTGCCAGCAGCCTTTTTTTACAAACTGAAGCTTTCTTT; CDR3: CASSLFLQTEAFF
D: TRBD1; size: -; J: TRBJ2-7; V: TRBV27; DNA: TGTGCCAGCAGTCCCCAAACAGGGGCGTCCCACGAGCAGTACTTC; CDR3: CASSPQTGASHEQYF
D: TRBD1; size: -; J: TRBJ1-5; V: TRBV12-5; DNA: TGTGCTAGTGGTTTGGGGAACAGGGGGCAACAGCCCCAGCATTTT; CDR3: CASGLGNRGQQPQHF
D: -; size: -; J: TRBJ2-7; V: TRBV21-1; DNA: TGTGCCAGCAGCAAAAGCGGGGCCCCCGACTATTGGTTCGCCGAGCAGTACTTC; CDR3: CASSKSGAPDYWFAEQYF
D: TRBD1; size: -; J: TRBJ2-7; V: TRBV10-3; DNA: TGTGCCATCAGTGGGGGACAGGTTGGCTACGAGCAGTACTTC; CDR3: CAISGGQVGYEQYF
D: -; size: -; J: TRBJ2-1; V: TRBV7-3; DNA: TGTGCCAGCAGCCCTTTTCGTGGCGGGATCTCCTACAATGAGCAGTTCTTC; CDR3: CASSPFRGGISYNEQFF
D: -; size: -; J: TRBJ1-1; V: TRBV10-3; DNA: TGTGCCATCAGTGAGGTAGGGGGGAACACTGAAGCTTTCTTT; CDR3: CAISEVGGNTEAFF
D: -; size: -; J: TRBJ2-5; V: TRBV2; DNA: TGTGCCAGCGGAGAGACGGAAACAAAAGAGACCCAGTACTTC; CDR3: CASGETETKETQYF